The T cell receptor beta chain described here comes from a study of cytomegalovirus exposure and HLA in healthy donors. Some clones are missing from TCRdb's copy, which holds only in-frame ones; the method was immunoSEQ multiplex PCR. Counted here are around 120,000 clones, around 89% occurring once; the ten biggest clones make up around 6%. The approximately 120-subject validation cohort, separate from the approximately 640-subject first cohort, included the donors. CDR1 and CDR2 from the germline V gene are GTSNPN and SVGIG (reference sequence). The CDR3 has 14 residues. After removal of 3 bases from V and 3 bases from J, the junction contained 5 bases not matched to a gene. This clone occurred a few times.

The source is a woman under 30 in good health and CMV-seropositive. The material sequenced was PBMCs. The chain joins TRBV30 to TRBJ1-5, with TRBD1 matching over 7 bases. CDR3 sequence: CAWSVGQDNQPQHF. The CDR3 nucleotides are TGTGCCTGGAGCGTCGGACAGGACAATCAGCCCCAGCATTTT. Filled out from reference TRBV30 and TRBJ1-5, the complete variable domain reads SQTIHQWPATLVQPVGSPLSLECTVEGTSNPNLYWYRQAAGRGLQLLFYSVGIGQISSEVPQNLSASRPQDRQFILSSKKLLLSDSGFYLCAWSVGQDNQPQHFGDGTRLSIL.